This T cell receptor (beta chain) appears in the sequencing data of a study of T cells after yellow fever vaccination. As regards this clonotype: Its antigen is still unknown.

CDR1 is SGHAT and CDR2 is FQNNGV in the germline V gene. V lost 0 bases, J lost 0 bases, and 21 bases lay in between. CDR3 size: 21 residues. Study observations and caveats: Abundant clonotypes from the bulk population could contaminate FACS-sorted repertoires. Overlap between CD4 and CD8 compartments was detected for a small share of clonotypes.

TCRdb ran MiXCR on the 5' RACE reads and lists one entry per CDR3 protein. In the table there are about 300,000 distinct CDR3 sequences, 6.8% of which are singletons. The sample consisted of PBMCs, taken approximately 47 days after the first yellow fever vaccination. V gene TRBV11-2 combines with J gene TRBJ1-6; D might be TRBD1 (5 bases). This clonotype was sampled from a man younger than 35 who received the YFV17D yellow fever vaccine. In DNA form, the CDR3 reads TGTGCCAGCAGCTTAGAACGGGGGAGTCGGATGTATAACTCCTATAATTCACCCCTCCACTTT. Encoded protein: CASSLERGSRMYNSYNSPLHF.